Listed below are T cell receptor beta chains from one sample, sequenced in a study of cytomegalovirus exposure and HLA in healthy donors. This table comes from immunoSEQ multiplex PCR, and its TCRdb copy is limited to in-frame clones, with some not included. The sample records 140,000 to 150,000 clones, around 84% being singletons. Sequenced: PBMCs. Every receptor here comes from a boy between 2 and 15 years old in good health and CMV-seronegative. The CDR3 runs from the conserved cysteine through the conserved F or W. The D gene is left open where the match is weak. Size tells how often a clone was seen (once, few, many) or the class of an expanded clone, and some rows leave it out.

cdr3_aa	cdr3_nt	d_call	clone_size	v_call	j_call
CASSLDLGTGFFAETTGELFF	TGCGCCAGCAGCCTTGACCTAGGGACAGGGTTTTTTGCGGAAACAACCGGGGAGCTGTTTTTT	TRBD1	.	TRBV4-3	TRBJ2-2
CASSPGGGDLYNEQFF	TGTGCCAGCAGCCCGGGGGGAGGAGATCTTTACAATGAGCAGTTCTTC	TRBD2	.	TRBV7-9	TRBJ2-1
CASSLETGYSNQPQHF	TGTGCCAGCAGCCTAGAAACAGGGTATAGCAATCAGCCCCAGCATTTT	.	.	TRBV28	TRBJ1-5
CASSYSSSMRLSTDTQYF	TGTGCCAGCAGCTATAGCAGTAGTATGCGCCTTAGCACAGATACGCAGTATTTT	.	.	TRBV7-9	TRBJ2-3
CSVAESGRPPHEQFF	TGCAGCGTTGCGGAAAGCGGGCGCCCCCCCCATGAGCAGTTCTTC	.	once	TRBV29-1	TRBJ2-1
CSAREGLEAFF	TGCAGTGCTAGGGAGGGCCTTGAAGCTTTCTTT	.	few	TRBV20-1	TRBJ1-1
CASSSGQGGTEAFF	TGTGCCAGCAGTTCCGGACAGGGAGGCACTGAAGCTTTCTTT	TRBD1	once	TRBV6-6	TRBJ1-1
CASSLGLAGVNEQFF	TGTGCCAGCAGCCTTGGACTAGCGGGGGTCAATGAGCAGTTCTTC	TRBD2	.	TRBV6-5	TRBJ2-1
CSSSLIRRREKLFF	TGTTCCAGCAGCTTAATTAGGAGGCGGGAAAAACTGTTTTTT	.	.	TRBV7-3	TRBJ1-4
CATSGPGTSLNTGELFF	TGTGCCACCAGCGGACCTGGGACTAGTCTCAACACCGGGGAGCTGTTTTTT	TRBD2	.	TRBV15	TRBJ2-2
CASSRGGLDGNTIYF	TGTGCCAGCAGCCGCGGGGGGTTGGATGGAAACACCATATATTTT	.	.	TRBV6-5	TRBJ1-3
CASSAKQGPQETQYF	TGTGCCAGCAGCGCTAAACAGGGTCCCCAAGAGACCCAGTACTTC	.	.	TRBV9	TRBJ2-5
CASRSGGLAGGILEQYF	TGTGCCAGCAGGAGCGGGGGACTAGCGGGAGGAATCCTCGAGCAGTACTTC	TRBD2	.	TRBV4-2	TRBJ2-7
CASSYASGRQETQYF	TGTGCCAGCAGTTACGCTAGCGGGAGACAAGAGACCCAGTACTTC	TRBD2	.	TRBV27	TRBJ2-5
CASSSRRDSPYGYTF	TGTGCCAGCAGCTCCCGACGGGACAGTCCCTATGGCTACACCTTC	TRBD1	.	TRBV13	TRBJ1-2
CASREQGGRNQPQHF	TGTGCCAGCAGGGAACAGGGGGGTCGCAATCAGCCCCAGCATTTT	TRBD1	.	TRBV28	TRBJ1-5
CASSGGQGQNYEQYF	TGTGCCAGCAGTGGGGGACAGGGGCAAAACTACGAGCAGTACTTC	TRBD1	.	TRBV2	TRBJ2-7
CASSQVALGRNVGELFF	TGCGCCAGCAGCCAAGTCGCTCTGGGGCGAAACGTCGGGGAGCTGTTTTTT	.	.	TRBV4-1	TRBJ2-2
CASSLREGVHPDTDTQYF	TGCGCCAGCAGCTTGCGGGAGGGTGTACATCCAGACACAGATACGCAGTATTTT	TRBD2	.	TRBV5-1	TRBJ2-3
CASSPLYGGFMNTEAFF	TGTGCCAGCTCACCACTTTATGGGGGGTTCATGAACACTGAAGCTTTCTTT	.	.	TRBV18	TRBJ1-1
CAIRGAANTGELFF	TGTGCCATCCGGGGGGCAGCGAACACCGGGGAGCTGTTTTTT	.	.	TRBV10-3	TRBJ2-2
CASSFGWTAWVDTQYF	TGCGCCAGCAGCTTCGGGTGGACAGCCTGGGTAGATACGCAGTATTTT	.	.	TRBV5-1	TRBJ2-3
CASIKTPGQNTEAFF	TGTGCCAGCATCAAGACCCCGGGACAGAACACTGAAGCTTTCTTT	.	.	TRBV5-4	TRBJ1-1
CASSLGVVAGGGHGANVLTF	TGTGCCAGCAGCTTGGGGGTCGTCGCGGGCGGGGGACATGGGGCCAACGTCCTGACTTTC	.	.	TRBV5-5	TRBJ2-6
CAGSKREITDTQYF	TGTGCCGGCAGTAAGCGGGAGATCACAGATACGCAGTATTTT	TRBD2	.	TRBV4-2	TRBJ2-3
CASSPQGADQPQHF	TGTGCCAGCAGCCCGCAGGGGGCTGATCAGCCCCAGCATTTT	TRBD1	.	TRBV5-4	TRBJ1-5
CASSPGTGHRYGGYTF	TGTGCCAGCTCACCGGGGACAGGGCATCGTTACGGTGGCTACACCTTC	TRBD1	.	TRBV18	TRBJ1-2
CASSYFGESSGNTIYF	TGTGCCAGCAGTTACTTCGGGGAGTCCTCTGGAAACACCATATATTTT	.	.	TRBV6-6	TRBJ1-3
CASSSGLAGGLAYNEQFF	TGCGCCAGCAGCTCGGGACTAGCGGGGGGGCTCGCCTACAATGAGCAGTTCTTC	TRBD2	.	TRBV5-1	TRBJ2-1
CASSPPGGLIGGELFF	TGTGCCAGCAGTCCTCCAGGGGGGCTAATCGGCGGGGAGCTGTTTTTT	.	.	TRBV28	TRBJ2-2
CASSQPRIAGGSYEQYF	TGTGCCAGCAGCCAACCCCGCATAGCGGGAGGATCCTACGAGCAGTACTTC	TRBD2	.	TRBV7-2	TRBJ2-7
CASRRAGNYGYTF	TGTGCCAGCAGGAGGGCCGGGAACTATGGCTACACCTTC	.	.	TRBV6-1	TRBJ1-2
CASMYRFQGNTEAFF	TGCGCCAGCATGTATCGATTCCAGGGGAACACTGAAGCTTTCTTT	.	.	TRBV4-1	TRBJ1-1
CASSLGVFGGYNSPLHF	TGTGCCAGCAGCTTAGGGGTCTTCGGGGGTTATAATTCACCCCTCCACTTT	.	.	TRBV7-3	TRBJ1-6
CASSFGGAGDTQYF	TGTGCCAGCAGCTTTGGGGGGGCAGGGGATACGCAGTATTTT	.	.	TRBV11-3	TRBJ2-3
CASSLSTRDRVDGYTF	TGTGCCAGCAGTTTAAGTACCCGGGACAGGGTCGACGGCTACACCTTC	TRBD1	.	TRBV28	TRBJ1-2
CASSQVNFRRGYKETQYF	TGTGCCAGCAGCCAAGTAAATTTTCGGCGGGGATACAAAGAGACCCAGTACTTC	.	.	TRBV14	TRBJ2-5
CASSLEWGLFGDSSGANVLTF	TGCGCCAGCAGCTTGGAGTGGGGGTTGTTCGGGGACAGCTCTGGGGCCAACGTCCTGACTTTC	TRBD1	.	TRBV5-1	TRBJ2-6
CASSQDRGVTGEQYF	TGCGCCAGCAGCCAAGATCGGGGAGTTACGGGCGAGCAGTACTTC	.	.	TRBV4-1	TRBJ2-7
CASSPRQGDEKLFF	TGTGCCAGCTCACCCCGGCAAGGGGATGAAAAACTGTTTTTT	.	.	TRBV18	TRBJ1-4
CAWTQGAYNSPLHF	TGTGCCTGGACACAGGGGGCCTATAATTCACCCCTCCACTTT	TRBD1	.	TRBV30	TRBJ1-6
CASSERGGQPQHF	TGTGCCAGCAGTGAAAGGGGGGGACAGCCCCAGCATTTT	.	.	TRBV6-1	TRBJ1-5
CAWSVRVDTNYGYTF	TGTGCCTGGAGTGTTAGGGTGGACACGAACTATGGCTACACCTTC	.	.	TRBV30	TRBJ1-2
CASSEARGSSYNSPLHF	TGTGCCAGCAGTGAAGCGCGGGGGAGCTCCTATAATTCACCCCTCCACTTT	.	.	TRBV6-1	TRBJ1-6
CASSQVGGQSGANVLTF	TGCGCCAGCAGCCAAGTCGGGGGACAGTCTGGGGCCAACGTCCTGACTTTC	.	.	TRBV4-1	TRBJ2-6
CASSVGLAELYEQYF	TGTGCCAGCAGCGTAGGATTAGCGGAGCTTTACGAGCAGTACTTC	.	.	TRBV9	TRBJ2-7
CASSQRGGPNQPQHF	TGTGCCAGTAGCCAACGCGGGGGCCCTAATCAGCCCCAGCATTTT	.	.	TRBV19	TRBJ1-5
CASSYSGDAYEQYF	TGTGCCAGCAGTTACAGCGGGGATGCGTACGAGCAGTACTTC	TRBD2	.	TRBV6-5	TRBJ2-7
CASSLSQGFTDEKLFF	TGTGCCAGCAGCTTGAGTCAGGGGTTTACGGATGAAAAACTGTTTTTT	.	.	TRBV5-5	TRBJ1-4
CASGSGRGAYEQYF	TGTGCCAGTGGGAGCGGGAGAGGCGCCTACGAGCAGTACTTC	TRBD2	.	TRBV19	TRBJ2-7